The clone carrying this T cell receptor (beta chain) was counted a few times. What it recognizes is unknown. This record comes from a study of vaccination effects on CD4 cells after COVID-19. About the study: Participants completed two doses of the BNT162b2 or mRNA-1273 vaccine. Study conclusions and caveats: Long after vaccination, the clones induced by infection and by vaccine shrank markedly in size.

TCRdb's table, derived via immunoSEQ multiplex PCR, lists solely in-frame clones and lacks some. The sample has more than 35,000 clones; 65% to 70% are singletons. Under the ViraFEST assay, PBMC were stimulated with viral peptide pools so that antigen-specific CD4+ T cells expanded. Sequencing was performed afterwards. Once cultured for roughly 10 days, the cells underwent separation to obtain CD4+ T cells. The person was diagnosed with PCR-confirmed SARS-CoV-2 infection between March and December 2020. Germline V lookup: CDR1 SGHTA, CDR2 FQGTGA. The V end was cut by 5 bases, the J end by 7 bases, with 12 bases between. This CDR3 contains 13 residues.

Material: CD4+ T cells from PBMCs cultured with a peptide pool, obtained before COVID-19 vaccination. The source is a human donor who had a prior SARS-CoV-2 infection. The chain uses TRBV7-3 and TRBJ2-1; the D is unclear. The CDR3 region is CASSDQPWNEQFF. CDR3 sequence (DNA): TGTGCCAGCAGCGATCAGCCGTGGAATGAGCAGTTCTTC.